In this sample, the clone carrying this T cell receptor (beta chain) turned up a few times. Its target is unknown. Extracted total RNA amounted to at least 5 micrograms for each sample. Combining a sample-barcoded 5' primer with a J-beta primer mix, a second PCR ran for roughly 6 to 12 cycles. TCRdb analysed the 5' RACE reads with MiXCR anew, one entry per CDR3 protein. The sample contains around 650,000 distinct CDR3 sequences, 32% of which appear only once. The data originate from a study of blood T cells in healthy people across ages. Findings and limits, study-wide: Significant beta diversity loss was already apparent by age around 36, declining roughly linearly.

V was clipped by 6 bases and J by 4 bases; unmatched bases: 10. The germline V gene has CDR1 SNHLY and CDR2 FYNNEI. The CDR3 contains 15 residues. Sequencing was carried out using blood. The source of this sequence is a woman of 80 years or more in good health. This chain connects TRBV2 to TRBJ1-1; 8 bases line up with TRBD1. CDR3 region: CASRIQGVEGTEAFF. The CDR3 DNA reads as TGTGCCAGCAGAATACAGGGGGTGGAAGGCACTGAAGCTTTCTTT.